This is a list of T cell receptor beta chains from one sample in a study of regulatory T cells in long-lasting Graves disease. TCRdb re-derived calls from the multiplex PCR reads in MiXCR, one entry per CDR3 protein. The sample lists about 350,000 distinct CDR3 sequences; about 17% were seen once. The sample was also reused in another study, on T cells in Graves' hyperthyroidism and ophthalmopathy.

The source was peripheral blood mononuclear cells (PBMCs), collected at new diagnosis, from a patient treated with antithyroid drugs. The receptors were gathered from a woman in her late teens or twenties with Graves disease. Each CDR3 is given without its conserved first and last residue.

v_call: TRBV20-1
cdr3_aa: SAYWTGRGDTEAF

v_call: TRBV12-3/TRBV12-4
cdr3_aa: ASSQGVGTDEQY

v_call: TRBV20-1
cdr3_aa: SASRRGQGRDEQY

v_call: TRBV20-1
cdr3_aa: SARLAGAAPDTQY

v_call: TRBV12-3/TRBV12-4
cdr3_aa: ASTLRWTQYNEQF

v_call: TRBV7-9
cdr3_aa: ASTPGVYQETQY

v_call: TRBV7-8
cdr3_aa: ASSLEQGPSYNEQF

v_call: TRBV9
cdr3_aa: ASSVVQGASGELF

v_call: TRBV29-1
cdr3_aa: SVERTSGGDTDTQY

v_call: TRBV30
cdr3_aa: AWRFSNTEAF

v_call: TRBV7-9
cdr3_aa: ASKSGTGVPWNTEAF

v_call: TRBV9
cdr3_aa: ASSSGGTSTDTQY

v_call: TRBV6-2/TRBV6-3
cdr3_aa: ASRESGEGQPQH

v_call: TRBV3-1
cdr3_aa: ASSQQGSYGYT

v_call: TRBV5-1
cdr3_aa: ASSPLAGRSNEQF

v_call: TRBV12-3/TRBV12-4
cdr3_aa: ASQLTGLNTEAF

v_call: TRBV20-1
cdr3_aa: SARVKGQGDTEAF